Presented here are 20 T cell receptor beta chains from one specimen sequenced in a study of blood T cell repertoires in COVID-19. Assay used: immunoSEQ multiplex PCR; TCRdb lists only in-frame clones, some missing. The sample has 150,000 to 200,000 clones, less than 90% seen once. The sequencing sample was made of peripheral blood. Receptors originate from a woman aged 70 to 79 with COVID-19, enrolled during active disease.

The rearrangement links TRBV5-4 to TRBJ2-7; 7 nucleotides agree with TRBD2. Germline V gene lookup returns CDR1 SGHNT and CDR2 YYREEE (reference sequence). The J segment lost 2 bases and the V segment lost 0 bases, leaving 5 bases of the junction unmatched. This CDR3 is 15 amino acids long. The CDR3 is CASSLAGRTTYEQYF. CDR3 bases: TGTGCCAGCAGCTTGGCCGGGAGGACCACCTACGAGCAGTACTTC.

The genes are TRBV5-4 and TRBJ2-5; possible D gene TRBD2, 6 bases. The germline CDR1 and CDR2 sequences are SGHNT and YYREEE (reference sequence). The V end was cut by 9 bases, the J end by 6 bases, with 18 bases between. CDR3 length: 13 amino acids. The chain's CDR3 is CATTSGTRQTQYF. In DNA form, the CDR3 reads TGTGCCACCACCTCCGGGACTCGACAGACCCAGTACTTC.

This chain joins TRBV10-3 and TRBJ1-1, with D tentatively TRBD1 (5 bases). From germline, CDR1 is ENHRY and CDR2 SYGVKD. The CDR3 sequence is 16 residues long. V lost 6 bases and J lost 3, with 20 bases in between. CDR3 region: CAISPSSGLGDTEAFF. The CDR3 nucleotides are TGTGCCATCAGCCCTTCTTCAGGGTTAGGGGACACTGAAGCTTTCTTT.

The genes are TRBV14 and TRBJ2-7; D ambiguous. The germline gives CDR1 SGHDN, CDR2 FVKESK. V gave up 1 base and J gave up 5 bases, with 3 bases separating them. The CDR3 covers 11 residues. CDR3 sequence: CASSQVNEQYF. The CDR3 bases are TGTGCCAGCAGCCAAGTTAACGAGCAGTACTTC.

This chain uses TRBV4-1 with TRBJ1-2, with 7 bases matching TRBD1. Germline CDR1 is MGHRA and CDR2 is YSYEKL. V lost 1 base and J lost 2; bases outside the gene matches: 13. The CDR3 totals 18 residues. The CDR3 region has the DNA TGCGCCAGCAGCCAAGCAGGGACAGCCAATTCTTTAAACTATGGCTACACCTTC. This sequence encodes CASSQAGTANSLNYGYTF.

This clone was recorded a few times. The J gene is TRBJ2-7, the V gene TRBV7-9; D possibly corresponds to TRBD1 (5 bases). The V end was cut by 5 bases, the J end by 0 bases, with 11 bases between. The CDR3 extends over 14 amino acids. Germline loops: CDR1 SEHNR, CDR2 FQNEAQ (reference sequence). The chain's CDR3 is CASSGRQSSYEQYF. The CDR3, as DNA: TGTGCCAGCAGCGGGCGACAGAGCTCCTACGAGCAGTACTTC.

With respect to this clone: Other DNA sequences of this sample code for an identical CDR3. For the CDR3, the DNA is TGTGCCAGCAGCCCGGGACTAGTCTACGAGCAGTACTTC. It yields the protein CASSPGLVYEQYF. The rearrangement links TRBV3-1 (or the pseudogene TRBV3-2) to TRBJ2-7, with TRBD2 matching over 8 bases. From germline, CDR1 is LGHDT and CDR2 YNNKEL (reference sequence). V gave up 4 bases and J gave up 3 bases; unmatched junction bases: 2. CDR3 length equals 13 residues.

This clone was seen only once. The chain employs TRBV27 and TRBJ1-5, with D maybe TRBD1 (6 bases). V lost 6 bases and J lost 0, with 9 bases in between. CDR1 is MNHEY and CDR2 is SMNVEV in the germline V gene (reference sequence). The CDR3 totals 14 residues. The chain's CDR3 is CASRKQGSNQPQHF. In nucleotides, the CDR3 is TGTGCCAGCAGAAAACAGGGTAGCAATCAGCCCCAGCATTTT.

The chain joins TRBV24-1 to TRBJ2-1, with 9 bases identical to TRBD2. Looked up from germline, CDR1 is KGHDR and CDR2 is SFDVKD. The CDR3 sequence is 16 residues long. The V and J ends lost 3 bases and 6 bases, in that order; junction bases with no gene match: 8. The CDR3 loop reads CATSDTAGGTGNEQFF. In nucleotides, the CDR3 is TGTGCCACCAGTGATACGGCGGGAGGGACGGGCAATGAGCAGTTCTTC.

J is TRBJ2-5 and V is TRBV24-1; D gene uncertain. This CDR3 is built from 12 residues. V lost 4 bases, J lost 5 bases, and 7 bases lay in between. The germline V gene encodes CDR1 KGHDR and CDR2 SFDVKD. This CDR3 is CATSDQAETQYF. DNA for the CDR3: TGTGCCACCAGTGACCAGGCCGAGACCCAGTACTTC.

This chain uses TRBV11-2 with TRBJ1-1; maybe TRBD1 (6 bases). Germline-derived CDR1 and CDR2 are SGHAT and FQNNGV. CDR3 length: 14 residues. Deletions cut 2 bases from V and 1 base from J, with 8 bases between. The CDR3 reads CASSLQQGNTEAFF. For the CDR3, the DNA is TGTGCCAGCAGCTTACAACAGGGGAACACTGAAGCTTTCTTT.

The chain's CDR3 is CASSPQGRLGGTEAFF. CDR3 nucleotides: TGTGCCAGCAGCCCCCAGGGCAGGCTGGGGGGCACTGAAGCTTTCTTT. This chain links TRBV3-1 (or the pseudogene TRBV3-2) with TRBJ1-1; D is perhaps TRBD1 (5 bases). V was cut by 4 bases and J by 4 bases, with 19 bases left in between. Germline loops: CDR1 LGHDT, CDR2 YNNKEL (reference sequence). The CDR3 extends over 16 amino acids.

V and J are TRBV24-1 and TRBJ2-1, with 10 bases that match TRBD2. The CDR3 length is 14 residues. V was pared by 5 bases and J by 7 bases, with 4 bases of the junction left unmatched. The germline V gene has CDR1 KGHDR and CDR2 SFDVKD. The CDR3: CATSASGSRNEQFF. The CDR3 DNA follows: TGTGCCACCAGTGCTAGCGGGAGTCGAAATGAGCAGTTCTTC.

The V and J genes are TRBV19 and TRBJ1-2; D might be TRBD1 (6 bases). The germline gives CDR1 LNHDA, CDR2 SQIVND (reference sequence). The CDR3 covers 15 residues. Trimming shortened V by 4 bases and J by 0 bases, and 12 bases separated the two germline ends. CDR3 residues: CASSNPQGTNYGYTF. Here the CDR3 DNA reads TGTGCCAGTAGTAATCCCCAGGGGACTAACTATGGCTACACCTTC.

The CDR3 DNA reads TGTGCCAGTATCCGCCCCGGGACAGGGAACACCGGGGAGCTGTTTTTT. The encoded protein is CASIRPGTGNTGELFF. The V call is TRBV19, the J call TRBJ2-2; 8 bases match TRBD1. This CDR3 is 16 amino acids long. Trimming cost V 7 bases and J 1 base; bases outside gene matches: 8. Germline assignment: CDR1 LNHDA and CDR2 SQIVND (reference sequence).

The gene calls are TRBV15 and TRBJ2-4, with 8 bases matching TRBD1. Germline lookup yields CDR1 LNHNV and CDR2 YYDKDF (reference sequence). The trim removed 5 bases at V and 7 bases at J, leaving 19 bases unmatched. The CDR3 spans 18 residues. The DNA of the CDR3 is TGTGCCACCAGCGGGCAAGGGACAGGTGATCTACCCTTGAACATTCAGTACTTC. It codes for CATSGQGTGDLPLNIQYF.

The CDR3 coding sequence is TGTGCCAGCAGCTTAGGAGGCCTAACTACGCAGTATTTT. It translates to CASSLGGLTTQYF. This chain connects TRBV7-2 to TRBJ2-3, with D uncertain. The CDR3 is made up of 13 amino acids. Germline V gene sequence: CDR1 SGHTA, CDR2 FQGNSA. Trimming left V 1 base short and J 8 bases short, with 10 bases between.

This chain uses TRBV19 with TRBJ2-7; 9 nucleotides line up with TRBD1. The CDR3 has 13 residues. The V and J ends lost 3 bases and 4 bases, in that order; junction bases with no gene match: 1. In germline, CDR1 is LNHDA, CDR2 SQIVND (reference sequence). The CDR3 region has the DNA TGTGCCAGTAGTATGGACAGGGGTTACGAGCAGTACTTC. This translates into CASSMDRGYEQYF.

The J gene is TRBJ1-2, the V gene TRBV28, with TRBD1 identical over 10 bases. CDR1 and CDR2 (germline): MDHEN, SYDVKM. The CDR3 is 16 amino acids. The V gene end was trimmed by 3 bases and the J gene end by 8 bases; junction bases not matched to a gene: 12. The CDR3 bases are TGTGCCAGCAGTTTCCGGACCGGGACAGGGGCGAGCGGCTACACCTTC. It is translated as CASSFRTGTGASGYTF.

The rearrangement uses TRBV28 and TRBJ2-1; D may be TRBD2 (6 bases). From germline, CDR1 is MDHEN and CDR2 SYDVKM. This CDR3 spans 16 amino acids. V was cut by 6 bases and J by 1 base, with 16 bases left in between. The CDR3 reads CASSRSGPTSYNEQFF. The CDR3 DNA is TGTGCCAGCAGCCGTAGCGGACCTACGTCCTACAATGAGCAGTTCTTC.